Below, one T cell receptor beta chain is given with its context. Antigen: not known. The data derive from a study of blood T cells in healthy people across ages. The V and J ends lost 6 bases and 5 bases respectively, with 11 bases between them. This CDR3 has 12 amino acids. From germline, CDR1 is MNHEY and CDR2 SVGEGT. Study-level results: CMV status of donors was unknown, possibly confounding expanded clonotype changes.

Primed by a sample-barcoded 5' primer and a J-beta primer mix, a second PCR proceeded for 7 to 11 cycles. TCRdb reanalysed the 5' RACE reads using MiXCR and keeps one entry per CDR3 protein. This table has about 670,000 distinct CDR3 sequences, 40% to 45% appearing once. Material for sequencing was blood. This TCR derives from an elderly man in good health. J is TRBJ2-7 and V is TRBV6-2 or TRBV6-3; no clear D. CDR3 amino acids: CASRSLSDEQYF. The CDR3, as DNA: TGTGCCAGCAGATCCCTCTCGGACGAGCAGTACTTC.